This entry features one T cell receptor beta chain sequence. The sample originates from a study of T cells expressing NK-cell markers. The CDR3 spans 13 residues. Germline CDR1 reads SGHRS; CDR2 reads YFSETQ. TCRdb reanalyzed the 5' RACE reads and collapses them to one entry per CDR3 protein, without DNA. This sample's clone table lists 350,000 to 400,000 distinct CDR3 sequences. The J gene is TRBJ2-1, the V gene TRBV5-1; TCRdb reports TRBD1, a call that lacks DNA to check it against. The specimen sequenced was blood T cells: a sorted CD56 or NKG2C T cell subset, CD4+ or CD8+ T cells, or bulk PBMC T cells (not recorded which). The receptor's source is a woman in her 50s in good health. This chain's CDR3 is CASSLGTGYEQFF.